This T cell receptor beta chain was sequenced during a study of CD8 T cells in Susac syndrome. The authors reverse transcribed about 0.5 to 1 ug RNA with random hexamers. TCRdb itself ran the immunoSEQ multiplex PCR reads through MiXCR, one entry per CDR3 protein. The data contain roughly 150,000 distinct CDR3 sequences, roughly 94% of them singletons. CDR3 length: 15 amino acids. With 1 base removed from V and 1 base from J, the gap between germline ends came to 11 bases. The germline gives CDR1 LGHNA, CDR2 YSLEER. The authors sequenced TCR beta from blood CD8+ and CD4+ T cells. This sequence was found in a human donor with multiple sclerosis. Sample: CD4+ T cells from PBMCs. The chain joins TRBV4-3 to TRBJ2-7, with a possible D match to TRBD2 (6 bases). The CDR3: CASSQVKGLSYEQYF. The CDR3 DNA is TGCGCCAGCAGCCAAGTTAAGGGACTGTCCTACGAGCAGTACTTC.